This T cell receptor beta chain was captured by sequencing in a study of glioma-infiltrating T cells after dendritic cell vaccination (dated by TCRdb to between 2015 and 2016). Looking at the study overall: The cohort included approximately 15 glioblastoma patients drawn from Phase I and II dendritic cell vaccination trials, of whom 9 were newly diagnosed and 6 had recurrent disease. Patients received autologous tumor lysate-pulsed dendritic cell vaccination between 2003 and 2012. TCR sequencing metrics, including TIL content and tumor-blood repertoire overlap, were correlated with survival after dendritic cell vaccination. Deep sequencing of TCR beta CDR3 regions was used to quantify tumor-infiltrating lymphocyte content and compare tumor and blood repertoires in dendritic cell-vaccinated glioblastoma patients. The vaccine was prepared from monocyte-derived dendritic cells that were cultured for roughly seven days with IL-4 and GM-CSF and then pulsed overnight with autologous tumor lysate. Each patient was given three intradermal dendritic cell vaccine injections, spaced two weeks apart, in the arm below the axilla.

Worth noting for this clone: Its antigen target is currently unknown. Base quality data are lacking; no much larger clone is found one base away.

Selection of patients required sufficient residual fresh-frozen tumor tissue and over two years of available survival data. An isocitrate dehydrogenase mutation was not carried by any of the glioblastoma patients, although molecular status was otherwise variable. PBMC were collected before vaccination, two weeks after the third vaccination, and at tumor progression when it occurred. Genomic DNA was extracted with the Qiagen DNeasy Blood extraction Kit. From the germline V gene, CDR1 is SGHAT and CDR2 is FQNNGV. The CDR3 numbers 15 residues from cysteine through phenylalanine. Only CDR3 DNA is held: 45 bases, read in frame from base 1. V and J are truncated by 5 bases and 5 bases respectively, leaving an intervening sequence of 13 bases. The immunoSEQ assay amplified TCRB CDR3 regions from roughly 2 micrograms of genomic DNA, or from all available DNA when less than that amount was available. For multiplex PCR, 60 forward primers for TCR V beta segments and 13 reverse primers for J beta segments were used. To estimate the number of reads per starting template, synthetic control templates were added to each sample at limiting dilution. The Illumina HiSeq System generated 87 bp sequencing reads. On the authors' methods: PCR and sequencing errors were removed by a nearest neighbor algorithm that merged closely related sequences. TCR overlap was measured as the percentage of unique tumor TCR beta sequences also present in the same patient's peripheral blood. Not all clones reach the TCRdb copy of this immuneACCESS table, which keeps in-frame sequences only. Checked studies attribute under half of the gap to unresolved V genes and leave the rest unexplained. V, J and clone size were drawn from that table, and D and trimming were deduced from the DNA. Within this sample are around 67,000 clones, with around 81% of them counted one time only. The ten largest account for 7% to 9.5% of the sample.

Here is what the overall study found, with its caveats: TCR clonality showed no direct relationship with survival, which suggests that a diverse polyclonal response may matter. The three-group TCR overlap response model was described as speculative and requiring prospective validation. The cohort was small and heterogeneous, only a few patients had full blood and tumor sets, and even fewer had initial-recurrent tumor pairs. Higher estimated pretreatment TIL content predicted longer time to progression and overall survival after dendritic cell vaccination.

The sequencing here drew on blood, taken before dendritic cell vaccination. The chain is encoded by TRBV11-2 joined to TRBJ1-6; a weak D assignment points to TRBD1 (6 bases agree). The sequence came from a human donor with glioblastoma. This receptor has the CDR3 CASSRRGGDNSPLHF. The DNA reads TGTGCCAGCAGCCGCCGAGGGGGTGATAATTCACCCCTCCACTTT.